The 8 T cell receptor beta chains presented below share a single source sample, sequenced in a study of CD8 T cells in ankylosing spondylitis. TCRdb analysed the 5' RACE reads with MiXCR anew, one entry per CDR3 protein. The sample shows a few hundred thousand distinct CDR3 sequences, roughly a tenth of them seen only once. Sequencing used blood, either unsorted or a sorted T cell fraction (not recorded which). The origin of the receptors is a male donor with ankylosing spondylitis or in good health (not recorded which).

The sample holds many counts of this clonotype. The chain recombines TRBV5-1 with TRBJ2-7; a weak D match, TRBD2 (5 bases). Germline CDR1 reads SGHRS; CDR2 reads YFSETQ. The V end lost 0 bases, the J end lost 0 bases, and 13 bases lay between the germline ends. The CDR3 contains 16 residues. The CDR3 DNA sequence: TGCGCCAGCAGCTTGGCCCGGGGAATGAGCTCCTACGAGCAGTACTTC. It codes for CASSLARGMSSYEQYF.

The sample holds many counts of this clonotype. This CDR3 reads CAISATGNLAYEQYF. CDR3 in DNA: TGTGCCATCAGTGCTACAGGGAACCTCGCCTACGAGCAGTACTTC. The chain recombines TRBV10-3 with TRBJ2-7; TRBD1 might be the D (6 bases). Germline V gives CDR1 ENHRY, CDR2 SYGVKD. This CDR3 contains 15 residues. V lost 4 bases, J lost 2 bases, and 15 bases lay in between.

This clonotype was recorded many times. The chain is built from TRBV10-3 and TRBJ2-1; 7 nucleotides align to TRBD2. This CDR3 has 14 residues. Germline CDR1 ENHRY, CDR2 SYGVKD. The trim removed 6 bases at V and 2 bases at J, leaving 4 bases unmatched. CDR3 in DNA: TGTGCCATCAGAGAGCGGGGAACCTACAATGAGCAGTTCTTC. Protein product: CAIRERGTYNEQFF.

This clonotype was observed at least ten times. CDR3 DNA: TGCGCCAGCAGCTTGGGGATTAGCAGGGGCGGGGAGCCCCAGCATTTT. Encoded protein: CASSLGISRGGEPQHF. This chain joins TRBV5-1 and TRBJ1-5, with D perhaps matching TRBD1 (6 bases). V shed 0 bases and J shed 8 bases, with 18 bases lying between them. Germline-derived CDR1 and CDR2 are SGHRS and YFSETQ. This CDR3 region has 16 residues.

This clonotype was recorded at least ten times. The chain links TRBV21-1 to TRBJ1-5. TRBV21-1 is described as a pseudogene. This CDR3 has 14 residues. The CDR3 protein is CASSRGQINQPQHF. As DNA, the CDR3 is TGTGCCAGCAGCAGAGGGCAGATCAATCAGCCCCAGCATTTT.

The V call is TRBV4-1, the J call TRBJ2-7; D is perhaps TRBD1 (5 bases). V was cut by 4 bases and J by 5 bases, with 27 bases left in between. The CDR3 contains 18 residues. Germline CDR1 and CDR2: MGHRA and YSYEKL. CDR3 residues: CASSPEQSLLLTRDEQYF. The CDR3 region has the DNA TGCGCCAGCAGCCCCGAGCAATCCCTTCTACTGACCAGGGACGAGCAGTACTTC.

This clonotype was counted ten times or more. J is TRBJ2-7 and V is TRBV27; 12 bases are shared with TRBD2. CDR3 length equals 15 residues. CDR1 and CDR2 from the germline V gene are MNHEY and SMNVEV (reference sequence). V shed 7 bases, J shed 7 bases, and the junction held 11 bases outside the gene matches. The chain's CDR3 is CASTPSGTSGLEQYF. As DNA, the CDR3 is TGTGCCAGCACTCCCTCCGGGACTAGCGGGTTGGAGCAGTACTTC.

This clonotype was counted ten times or more. The V gene is TRBV2, the J gene TRBJ1-2; D ambiguous. The CDR3 spans 11 residues. Germline values: CDR1 SNHLY, CDR2 FYNNEI. The germline V and J ends were trimmed by 6 bases and 4 bases, with 6 bases remaining between them. The CDR3 is CASSQSYGYTF. CDR3 nucleotides: TGTGCCAGCAGCCAGAGCTATGGCTACACCTTC.